This passage covers 22 T cell receptor beta chains from one sample sequenced in a study of T cell responses to AZD1222 COVID-19 vaccine. This table comes from immunoSEQ multiplex PCR, and its TCRdb copy is limited to in-frame clones, with some not included. Of some 150,000 clones listed, around nine tenths are singletons. The sample here was peripheral blood, taken on day 0 of AZD1222 vaccination. The receptor set was obtained from an adult in good health.

This chain links TRBV12-3 or TRBV12-4 with TRBJ2-4, with D possibly TRBD1 on 6 matching bases. The CDR3 is made up of 13 amino acids. Trimming took 3 bases from V and 9 from J, leaving 12 bases between them. The CDR3 is CASSLDSRAIQYF. CDR3 in DNA: TGTGCCAGCAGTTTGGACAGTCGGGCCATTCAGTACTTC.

The chain combines TRBV12-3 or TRBV12-4 with TRBJ1-2; 7 bases map to TRBD1. V dropped 7 bases and J dropped 5; count of bases not matched to a gene: 7. The CDR3 has 13 residues. This CDR3 reads CASTPTGVYGYTF. For the CDR3, the DNA is TGTGCCAGCACACCCACAGGGGTTTATGGCTACACCTTC.

The V call is TRBV9, the J call TRBJ1-1; 7 bases are shared with TRBD1. The J segment lost 5 bases and the V segment lost 4 bases, leaving 11 bases of the junction unmatched. The CDR3 contains 15 residues. CDR1 and CDR2 from the germline V gene are SGDLS and YYNGEE. CDR3 protein: CASSLTRQGETEAFF. In DNA, the CDR3 is TGTGCCAGCAGCCTTACTCGACAGGGTGAGACTGAAGCTTTCTTT.

The chain couples TRBV5-1 to TRBJ1-2; tentatively, D is TRBD1 (5 bases). The V end was cut by 4 bases, the J end by 1 base, with 17 bases between. There are 16 residues in the CDR3. CDR1 is SGHRS, CDR2 YFSETQ, per germline. CDR3 in amino acids: CASSRGPPWDNYGYTF. Here the CDR3 DNA reads TGCGCCAGCAGCAGGGGCCCCCCTTGGGATAACTATGGCTACACCTTC.

The chain recombines TRBV6-1 with TRBJ1-1, with 8 bases identical to TRBD1. V was clipped by 3 bases and J by 2 bases; unmatched bases: 2. In germline, CDR1 is MNHNS, CDR2 SASEGT. This CDR3 is built from 14 residues. CDR3 DNA sequence: TGTGCCAGCAGTGACAGGGGGCTCAACACTGAAGCTTTCTTT. Translated: CASSDRGLNTEAFF.

The chain recombines TRBV3-1 (or the pseudogene TRBV3-2) with TRBJ1-6, with D possibly TRBD1 on 5 matching bases. This CDR3 has 14 residues. The V gene's germline CDR1 is LGHDT and CDR2 YNNKEL (reference sequence). Between the trimmed V and J ends, which lost 4 bases and 6 bases, there was a span of 10 bases. For the CDR3, the DNA is TGTGCCAGCAGCCCTAGACAGTCTAATTCACCCCTCCACTTT. Encoded protein: CASSPRQSNSPLHF.

The chain joins TRBV27 to TRBJ2-3; TRBD2 aligns across 8 bases. From germline, CDR1 is MNHEY and CDR2 SMNVEV (reference sequence). The V segment lost 6 bases and the J segment 4 bases; nucleotides outside the gene matches: 6. The CDR3 consists of 14 residues. This CDR3 is CASRVAGSPDTQYF. The CDR3, as DNA: TGTGCCAGCAGAGTAGCGGGGTCGCCAGATACGCAGTATTTT.

The V call is TRBV11-3, the J call TRBJ2-7; D may match TRBD1 or TRBD2 (6 bases each). Germline CDR1 reads SGHNT; CDR2 reads YENEEA. The CDR3 loop spans 15 amino acids. V was shortened by 5 bases and J by 2 bases, with 16 bases between the two germline ends. For the CDR3, the DNA is TGTGCCAGCAGCCCGAGAGGGGGGAATCCCTACGAGCAGTACTTC. Translated, it gives CASSPRGGNPYEQYF.

The chain has TRBV6-2 or TRBV6-3 and TRBJ2-1; possible D gene TRBD1, 5 bases. Deletions cut 6 bases from V and 2 bases from J, with 11 bases between. CDR3 length equals 14 residues. Germline CDR1 and CDR2: MNHEY and SVGEGT. This CDR3 is CASSSQGTYNEQFF. DNA of the CDR3: TGTGCCAGCAGCTCCCAGGGAACCTACAATGAGCAGTTCTTC.

The chain carries TRBV6-1 and TRBJ1-4, with D possibly TRBD1 on 5 matching bases. V lost 1 base to trimming and J lost 11 bases, with 11 bases between them. Germline CDR1 and CDR2: MNHNS and SASEGT. The CDR3 runs 13 residues. The CDR3 here is CASSEVWGWKLFF. CDR3 in DNA: TGTGCCAGCAGTGAAGTATGGGGCTGGAAACTGTTTTTT.

V usage is TRBV3-1 (or the pseudogene TRBV3-2) and J usage is TRBJ2-1, with D uncertain. Germline V lookup: CDR1 LGHDT, CDR2 YNNKEL (reference sequence). Trimming took off 7 bases at V and 6 bases at J, with 7 bases between the two ends. This CDR3 is 11 amino acids long. This chain's CDR3 is CASTSINEQFF. For the CDR3, the DNA is TGTGCCAGCACGTCGATCAATGAGCAGTTCTTC.

The genes are TRBV7-9 and TRBJ1-1; possibly TRBD1 for D (6 bases). Trimming cost V 5 bases and J 3 bases, with 13 bases left between them. Germline CDR1 reads SEHNR; CDR2 reads FQNEAQ (reference sequence). This CDR3 contains 14 residues. The CDR3 DNA is TGTGCCAGCAGCCAACGGGACATCCACACTGAAGCTTTCTTT. The encoded protein is CASSQRDIHTEAFF. The whole variable domain, remainder taken from reference TRBV7-9 and TRBJ1-1, is DTGVSQNPRHKITKRGQNVTFRCDPISEHNRLYWYRQTLGQGPEFLTYFQNEAQLEKSRLLSDRFSAERPKGSFSTLEIQRTEQGDSAMYLCASSQRDIHTEAFFGQGTRLTVV.

The chain employs TRBV30 and TRBJ2-7; TRBD2 aligns across 12 bases. Germline CDR1 GTSNPN, CDR2 SVGIG (reference sequence). The CDR3 has 17 residues. J gave up 3 bases and V 3 bases, and 12 bases lay outside the gene matches. The CDR3 here is CAWSRGTSGLERYEQYF. CDR3 sequence (DNA): TGTGCCTGGAGCCGTGGGACTAGCGGGCTTGAGCGCTACGAGCAGTACTTC.

This chain joins TRBV7-2 and TRBJ2-3; either TRBD1 or TRBD2 may supply D (5 bases each). CDR1 and CDR2 from the germline V gene are SGHTA and FQGNSA. The CDR3 consists of 16 residues. V lost 5 bases, J lost 2 bases, and 17 bases lay in between. The CDR3 region is CASSPGTRNPTDTQYF. The CDR3 DNA follows: TGTGCCAGCAGCCCCGGGACCCGAAACCCCACAGATACGCAGTATTTT.

V is TRBV9 and J is TRBJ2-4, with TRBD2 as a possible D gene (6 bases). CDR1 and CDR2 (germline): SGDLS, YYNGEE. The CDR3 loop spans 14 amino acids. With 0 bases removed from V and 8 bases from J, the gap between germline ends came to 12 bases. Here the CDR3 reads CASSVGTGVDIQYF. DNA for the CDR3: TGTGCCAGCAGCGTAGGGACGGGAGTAGACATTCAGTACTTC.

V gene TRBV5-1 combines with J gene TRBJ2-3; 8 nucleotides agree with TRBD1. V was pared by 0 bases and J by 2 bases, with 8 bases of the junction left unmatched. CDR1 is SGHRS and CDR2 is YFSETQ in the germline V gene. The CDR3 is made up of 17 amino acids. Here the CDR3 reads CASSLGRGLEATDTQYF. CDR3 DNA sequence: TGCGCCAGCAGCTTGGGCAGGGGGCTCGAGGCCACAGATACGCAGTATTTT.

This chain uses TRBV19 with TRBJ2-3; possible D gene TRBD1, 6 bases. Germline CDR1 LNHDA, CDR2 SQIVND (reference sequence). The V and J ends lost 5 bases and 6 bases respectively, with 9 bases between them. The CDR3 spans 12 residues. The DNA for the CDR3 is TGTGCCAGTAGTCCGAGGGGGGATACGCAGTATTTT. This gives the protein CASSPRGDTQYF. The full variable domain, with the rest looked up from reference TRBV19 and TRBJ2-3, is DGGITQSPKYLFRKEGQNVTLSCEQNLNHDAMYWYRQDPGQGLRLIYYSQIVNDFQKGDIAEGYSVSREKKESFPLTVTSAQKNPTAFYLCASSPRGDTQYFGPGTRLTVL.

The rearrangement joins TRBV5-1 to TRBJ2-7, with 7 bases aligning to TRBD1. CDR3 length: 14 residues. Per the germline V gene, CDR1 is SGHRS and CDR2 is YFSETQ. V shed 1 base and J 6 bases; nucleotides not matched to a gene: 7. CDR3: CASSLRTGSIEQYF. For the CDR3, the DNA is TGCGCCAGCAGCTTGAGGACAGGTTCAATCGAGCAGTACTTC.

The chain has TRBV7-3 and TRBJ1-1; the D gene is possibly TRBD1 (6 bases). This CDR3 has 13 residues. Per germline, CDR1 SGHTA and CDR2 FQGTGA. The V end was cut by 5 bases, the J end by 7 bases, with 14 bases between. The CDR3 is CASSPKGGNEAFF. Here the CDR3 DNA reads TGTGCCAGCAGCCCCAAGGGGGGCAATGAAGCTTTCTTT.

The V call is TRBV27, the J call TRBJ2-7; possible D gene TRBD2, 5 bases. Trimming removed 5 bases at V and 3 bases at J, with 20 bases between. Germline V gives CDR1 MNHEY, CDR2 SMNVEV (reference sequence). The CDR3 covers 16 residues. CDR3 nucleotide sequence: TGTGCCAGCAGTCCGTCTTCCGGGGTCTATGACTACGAGCAGTACTTC. Protein: CASSPSSGVYDYEQYF.

In its sample, this clone was seen a few times. The chain recombines TRBV29-1 with TRBJ2-6; a weak D match, TRBD2 (5 bases). The V and J ends lost 4 bases and 0 bases respectively, with 10 bases between them. The germline CDR1 and CDR2 sequences are SQVTM and ANQGSEA. CDR3 length: 15 residues. The CDR3, as DNA: TGCAGCGTTGCGCGGGTAACCTCTGGGGCCAACGTCCTGACTTTC. It encodes CSVARVTSGANVLTF.

The chain combines TRBV5-5 with TRBJ1-2; possible D gene TRBD1, 6 bases. The CDR3 consists of 15 residues. Trimming took 4 bases from V and 5 from J, leaving 18 bases between them. CDR1 SGHKS and CDR2 YYEKEE come from the germline V gene (reference sequence). CDR3 in DNA: TGTGCCAGCAGCACTTACCTTGGACAGTCTTATGGCTACACCTTC. Protein product: CASSTYLGQSYGYTF.